This TCR beta chain appears in the sequencing data of a study of neoadjuvant anti-PD-1 for oral cavity cancer. About the study: Patients mostly received three to four biweekly nivolumab doses at 3 mg/kg before surgery. Findings and limits, study-wide: With a few patients per group, TCR findings need larger cohorts.

The method was immunoSEQ multiplex PCR; TCRdb's version includes in-frame clones alone and lacks a portion of them. The table includes tens of thousands of clones, about three quarters detected once. This CDR3 comprises 13 residues. Germline V gene data show CDR1 as LNHDA and CDR2 as SQIVND (reference sequence). With 5 bases clipped from V and 4 bases from J, the junction kept 4 bases outside the gene matches. This clone was recorded a few times. Antigen: not known. Regarding time point: after neoadjuvant nivolumab, at surgical resection. Patients had newly diagnosed, untreated stage II-IVA oral cavity squamous cell carcinoma. Patients had HPV-negative, locally advanced oral cavity squamous cell carcinoma.

The genes are TRBV19 and TRBJ2-7; 8 bases match TRBD2. This TCR was sampled from a person between 40 and 85 years old with oral cavity squamous cell carcinoma. Specimen: PBMCs, collected after nivolumab (anti-PD-1) treatment. The CDR3 spells CASSWRGAYEQYF. The CDR3 bases are TGTGCCAGTAGTTGGCGGGGGGCTTACGAGCAGTACTTC.